The rows below give T cell receptor beta chains drawn from one sample of a study of blood T cell repertoires in COVID-19. Sequencing used immunoSEQ multiplex PCR; TCRdb keeps in-frame clones, though not all of them. This table holds some 270,000 clones, roughly 87% found once. Material for sequencing was peripheral blood. The receptors stem from a woman aged 40-49 years who had recovered from COVID-19. Each CDR3 is given with its conserved first and last residue. D genes are given only for firm matches.

D gene: TRBD1; J gene: TRBJ2-2; V gene: TRBV7-9; CDR3 DNA: TGTGCCAGCAGCTTAGATCTGGGACAGGGCTCCGGGGAGCTGTTTTTT; CDR3 protein: CASSLDLGQGSGELFF
D gene: -; J gene: TRBJ2-5; V gene: TRBV18; CDR3 DNA: TGTGCCAGCTCACCACAACAGCAAGAGACCCAGTACTTC; CDR3 protein: CASSPQQQETQYF
D gene: TRBD1; J gene: TRBJ2-5; V gene: TRBV5-5; CDR3 DNA: TGTGCCAGCAAAATACGGCTGGGACAGCTAGAAGAGACCCAGTACTTC; CDR3 protein: CASKIRLGQLEETQYF
D gene: -; J gene: TRBJ1-6; V gene: TRBV5-1; CDR3 DNA: TGCGCCAGCAGCTTGGAACAGGGAGTGTCACCCCTCCACTTT; CDR3 protein: CASSLEQGVSPLHF
D gene: TRBD1; J gene: TRBJ2-5; V gene: TRBV7-2; CDR3 DNA: TGTGCCAGCAGCTTAGGAACAGGGGTCGTAGAGACCCAGTACTTC; CDR3 protein: CASSLGTGVVETQYF
D gene: -; J gene: TRBJ2-6; V gene: TRBV30; CDR3 DNA: TGTGCCTGGAGTGTCGGCTCTGGGGCCAACGTCCTGACTTTC; CDR3 protein: CAWSVGSGANVLTF
D gene: -; J gene: TRBJ2-1; V gene: TRBV21-1; CDR3 DNA: TGTGCCAGCAGCAAGACTAGCGGGAGTTTTGGGAATGAGCAGTTCTTC; CDR3 protein: CASSKTSGSFGNEQFF
D gene: -; J gene: TRBJ2-5; V gene: TRBV6-5; CDR3 DNA: TGTGCCAGCAGTTATGGGGGGTCGCGGGAGACCCAGTACTTC; CDR3 protein: CASSYGGSRETQYF
D gene: -; J gene: TRBJ1-1; V gene: TRBV12-3/TRBV12-4; CDR3 DNA: TGTGCCAGCACCTCGACGGGTTACACTGAAGCTTTCTTT; CDR3 protein: CASTSTGYTEAFF
D gene: TRBD2; J gene: TRBJ2-5; V gene: TRBV13; CDR3 DNA: TGTGCCAGCAGCAAAAGGACTAGCGGGCCACAAGAGACCCAGTACTTC; CDR3 protein: CASSKRTSGPQETQYF
D gene: TRBD1; J gene: TRBJ2-2; V gene: TRBV13; CDR3 DNA: TGTGCCAGCAGCCAACAGGGGCGGGTCACCGGGGAGCTGTTTTTT; CDR3 protein: CASSQQGRVTGELFF
D gene: TRBD1; J gene: TRBJ2-7; V gene: TRBV6-2/TRBV6-3; CDR3 DNA: TGTGCCACCACCCCCACAGGGGCCTCCTACGAGCAGTACTTC; CDR3 protein: CATTPTGASYEQYF
D gene: TRBD1; J gene: TRBJ1-5; V gene: TRBV6-5; CDR3 DNA: TGTGCCAGCAGTTACCGGGACAGGGGCAATCAGCCCCAGCATTTT; CDR3 protein: CASSYRDRGNQPQHF
D gene: TRBD1; J gene: TRBJ2-7; V gene: TRBV3-1/TRBV3-2; CDR3 DNA: TGTGCCAGCAGGGGGACAGGAACCTACGAGCAGTACTTC; CDR3 protein: CASRGTGTYEQYF
D gene: -; J gene: TRBJ1-2; V gene: TRBV5-3; CDR3 DNA: TGTGCCAGAAGCGTCGACAGTGATGGCTACACCTTC; CDR3 protein: CARSVDSDGYTF